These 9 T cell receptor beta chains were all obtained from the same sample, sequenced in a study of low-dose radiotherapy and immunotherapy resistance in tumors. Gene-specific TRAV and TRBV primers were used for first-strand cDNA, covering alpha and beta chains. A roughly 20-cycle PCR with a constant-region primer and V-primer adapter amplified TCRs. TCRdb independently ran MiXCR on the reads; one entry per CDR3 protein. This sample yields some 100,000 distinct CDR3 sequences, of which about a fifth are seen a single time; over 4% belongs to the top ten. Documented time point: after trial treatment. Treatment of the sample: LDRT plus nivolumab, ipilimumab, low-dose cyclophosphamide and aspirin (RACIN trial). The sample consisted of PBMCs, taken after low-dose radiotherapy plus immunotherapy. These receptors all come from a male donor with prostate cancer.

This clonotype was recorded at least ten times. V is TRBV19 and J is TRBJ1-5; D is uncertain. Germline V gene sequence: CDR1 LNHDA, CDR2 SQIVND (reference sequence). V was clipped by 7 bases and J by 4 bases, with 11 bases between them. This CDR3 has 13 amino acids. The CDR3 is CASTLTGNQPQHF. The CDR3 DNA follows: TGTGCCAGTACCCTGACGGGTAATCAGCCCCAGCATTTT. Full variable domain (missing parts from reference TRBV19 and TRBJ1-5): DGGITQSPKYLFRKEGQNVTLSCEQNLNHDAMYWYRQDPGQGLRLIYYSQIVNDFQKGDIAEGYSVSREKKESFPLTVTSAQKNPTAFYLCASTLTGNQPQHFGDGTRLSIL.

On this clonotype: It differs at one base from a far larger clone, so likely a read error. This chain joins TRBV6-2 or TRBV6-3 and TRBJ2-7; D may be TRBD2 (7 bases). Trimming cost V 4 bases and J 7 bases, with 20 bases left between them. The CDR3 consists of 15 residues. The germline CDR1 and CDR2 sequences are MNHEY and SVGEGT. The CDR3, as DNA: TGTGCCAGCAGTTTGATGGGGGGGGCCGGCAATGAGCAGTACTTC. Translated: CASSLMGGAGNEQYF.

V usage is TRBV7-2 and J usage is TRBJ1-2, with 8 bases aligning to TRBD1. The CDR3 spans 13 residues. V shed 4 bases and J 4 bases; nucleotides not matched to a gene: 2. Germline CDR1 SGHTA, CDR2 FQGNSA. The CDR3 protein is CASSSDRGYGYTF. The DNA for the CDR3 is TGTGCCAGCAGCTCTGACAGGGGCTATGGCTACACCTTC.

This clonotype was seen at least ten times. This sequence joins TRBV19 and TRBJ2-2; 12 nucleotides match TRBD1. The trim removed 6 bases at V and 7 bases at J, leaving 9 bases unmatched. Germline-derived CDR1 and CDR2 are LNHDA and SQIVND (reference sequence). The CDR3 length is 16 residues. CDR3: CASRAGTGGAGGELFF. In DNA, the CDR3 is TGTGCCAGTAGAGCCGGGACAGGGGGCGCGGGCGGGGAGCTGTTTTTT. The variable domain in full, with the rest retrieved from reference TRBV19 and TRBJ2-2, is DGGITQSPKYLFRKEGQNVTLSCEQNLNHDAMYWYRQDPGQGLRLIYYSQIVNDFQKGDIAEGYSVSREKKESFPLTVTSAQKNPTAFYLCASRAGTGGAGGELFFGEGSRLTVL.

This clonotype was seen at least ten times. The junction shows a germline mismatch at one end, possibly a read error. The CDR3 here is CASTLAGLTDTQYF. DNA of the CDR3: TGTGCCAGCACCTTAGCGGGGCTCACAGATACGCAGTATTTT. V and J are TRBV7-2 and TRBJ2-3; 8 nucleotides align to TRBD2. The germline gives CDR1 SGHTA, CDR2 FQGNSA. The CDR3 extends over 14 amino acids.

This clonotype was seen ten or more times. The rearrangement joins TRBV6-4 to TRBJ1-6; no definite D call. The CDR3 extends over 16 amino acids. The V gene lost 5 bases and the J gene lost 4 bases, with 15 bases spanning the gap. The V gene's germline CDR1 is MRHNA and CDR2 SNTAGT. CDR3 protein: CASSFERRTYNSPLHF. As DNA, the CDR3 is TGTGCCAGCAGTTTTGAAAGGCGGACTTATAATTCACCCCTCCACTTT.

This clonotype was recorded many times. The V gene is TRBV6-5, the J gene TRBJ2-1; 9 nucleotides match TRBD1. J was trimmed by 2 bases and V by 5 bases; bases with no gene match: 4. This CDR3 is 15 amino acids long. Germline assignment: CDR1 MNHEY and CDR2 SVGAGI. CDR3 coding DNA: TGTGCCAGCAGTCGACAGGGGGGCGCCTACAATGAGCAGTTCTTC. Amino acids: CASSRQGGAYNEQFF.

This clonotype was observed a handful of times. CDR3 region: CASSQDRGGQLNYGYTF. The CDR3 bases are TGCGCCAGCAGCCAAGATAGGGGTGGACAGCTGAACTATGGCTACACCTTC. The gene calls are TRBV4-1 and TRBJ1-2; tentative D call: TRBD1 (6 bases). CDR1 is MGHRA, CDR2 YSYEKL, per germline. This CDR3 comprises 17 residues. Trimming pared 0 bases from V and 2 bases from J, leaving 16 bases between.

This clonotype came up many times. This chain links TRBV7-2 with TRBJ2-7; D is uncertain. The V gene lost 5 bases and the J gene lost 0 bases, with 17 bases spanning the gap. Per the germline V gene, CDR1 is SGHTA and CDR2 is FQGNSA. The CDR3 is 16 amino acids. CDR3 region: CASSLSSVYRSYEQYF. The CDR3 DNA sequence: TGTGCCAGCAGCCTTAGCTCGGTATACCGCTCCTACGAGCAGTACTTC.